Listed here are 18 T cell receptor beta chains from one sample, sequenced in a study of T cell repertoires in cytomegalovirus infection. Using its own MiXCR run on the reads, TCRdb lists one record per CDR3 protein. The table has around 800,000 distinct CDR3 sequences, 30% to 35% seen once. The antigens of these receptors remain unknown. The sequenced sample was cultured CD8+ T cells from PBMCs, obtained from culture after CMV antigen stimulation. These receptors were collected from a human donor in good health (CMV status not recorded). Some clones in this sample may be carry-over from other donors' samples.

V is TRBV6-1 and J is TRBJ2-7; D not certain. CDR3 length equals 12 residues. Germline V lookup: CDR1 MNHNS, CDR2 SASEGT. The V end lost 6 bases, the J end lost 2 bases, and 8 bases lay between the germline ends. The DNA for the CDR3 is TGTGCCAGCAGAGCCGAACCCTACGAGCAGTACTTC. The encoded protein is CASRAEPYEQYF.

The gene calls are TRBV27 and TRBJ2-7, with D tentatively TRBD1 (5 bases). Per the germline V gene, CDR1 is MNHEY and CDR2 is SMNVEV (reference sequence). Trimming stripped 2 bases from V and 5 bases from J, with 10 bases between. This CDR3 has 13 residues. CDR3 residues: CASSLKGKNEQYV. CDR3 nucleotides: TGTGCCAGCAGTTTAAAGGGGAAAAACGAGCAGTACGTC.

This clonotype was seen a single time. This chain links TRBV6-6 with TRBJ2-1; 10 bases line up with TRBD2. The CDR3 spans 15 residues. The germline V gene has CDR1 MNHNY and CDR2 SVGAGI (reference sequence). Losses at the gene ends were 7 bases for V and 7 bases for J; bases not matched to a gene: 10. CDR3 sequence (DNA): TGTGCCAGCAACACGAGCGGGGGGGCGGGGAATGAGCAGTTCTTC. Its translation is CASNTSGGAGNEQFF.

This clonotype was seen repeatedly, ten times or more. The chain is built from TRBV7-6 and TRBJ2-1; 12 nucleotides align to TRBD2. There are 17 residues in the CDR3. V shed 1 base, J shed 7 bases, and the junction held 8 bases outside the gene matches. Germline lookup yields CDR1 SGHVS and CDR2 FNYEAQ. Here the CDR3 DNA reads TGTGCCAGCAGCTTAGGCGAAAAGACTAGCGGGGGTAATGAGCAGTTCTTC. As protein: CASSLGEKTSGGNEQFF.

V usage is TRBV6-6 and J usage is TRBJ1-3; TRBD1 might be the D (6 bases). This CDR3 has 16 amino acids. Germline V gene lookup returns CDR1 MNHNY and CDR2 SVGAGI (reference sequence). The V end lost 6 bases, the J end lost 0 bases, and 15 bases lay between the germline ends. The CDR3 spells CASSHWTESSGNTIYF. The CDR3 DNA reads TGTGCCAGCAGCCATTGGACAGAGAGCTCTGGAAACACCATATATTTT.

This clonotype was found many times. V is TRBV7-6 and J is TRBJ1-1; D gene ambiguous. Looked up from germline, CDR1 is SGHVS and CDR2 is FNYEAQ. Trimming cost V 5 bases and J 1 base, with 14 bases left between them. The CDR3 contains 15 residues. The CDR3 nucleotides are TGTGCCAGCAGCCCCCCGGGATGGGGGAACACTGAAGCTTTCTTT. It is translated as CASSPPGWGNTEAFF. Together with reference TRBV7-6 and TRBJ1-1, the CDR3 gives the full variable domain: GAGVSQSPRYKVTKRGQDVALRCDPISGHVSLYWYRQALGQGPEFLTYFNYEAQQDKSGLPNDRFSAERPEGSISTLTIQRTEQRDSAMYRCASSPPGWGNTEAFFGQGTRLTVV.

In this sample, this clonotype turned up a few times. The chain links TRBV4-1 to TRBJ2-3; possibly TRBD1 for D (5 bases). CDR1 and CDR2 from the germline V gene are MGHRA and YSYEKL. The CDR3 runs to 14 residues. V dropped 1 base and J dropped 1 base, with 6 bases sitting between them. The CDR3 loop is CASSQATGTDTQYF. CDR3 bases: TGCGCCAGCAGCCAAGCGACAGGCACAGATACGCAGTATTTT.

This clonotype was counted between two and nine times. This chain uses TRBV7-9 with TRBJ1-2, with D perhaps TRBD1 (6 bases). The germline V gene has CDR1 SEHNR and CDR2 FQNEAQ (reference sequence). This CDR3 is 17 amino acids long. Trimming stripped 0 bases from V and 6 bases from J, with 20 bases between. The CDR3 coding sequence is TGTGCCAGCAGCTTAGCGGTGTTGGGGGGCGCGAACGATGGCTACACCTTC. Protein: CASSLAVLGGANDGYTF.

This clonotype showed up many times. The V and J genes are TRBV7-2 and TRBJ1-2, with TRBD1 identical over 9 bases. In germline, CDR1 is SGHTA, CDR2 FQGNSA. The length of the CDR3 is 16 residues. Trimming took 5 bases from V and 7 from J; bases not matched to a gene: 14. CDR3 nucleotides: TGTGCCAGCAGCGACACAATTGGGACAGGGAAGGGTGGCTACACCTTC. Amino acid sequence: CASSDTIGTGKGGYTF. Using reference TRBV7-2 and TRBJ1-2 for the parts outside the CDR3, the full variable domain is GAGVSQSPSNKVTEKGKDVELRCDPISGHTALYWYRQSLGQGLEFLIYFQGNSAPDKSGLPSDRFSAERTGGSVSTLTIQRTQQEDSAVYLCASSDTIGTGKGGYTFGSGTRLTVV.

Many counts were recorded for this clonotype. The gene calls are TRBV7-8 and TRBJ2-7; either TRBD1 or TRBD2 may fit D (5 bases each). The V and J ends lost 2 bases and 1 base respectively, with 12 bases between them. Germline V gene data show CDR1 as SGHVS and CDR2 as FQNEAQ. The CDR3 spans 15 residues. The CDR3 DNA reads TGTGCCAGCAGCTTAACCGGGACCGGATCCTACGAGCAGTACTTC. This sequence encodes CASSLTGTGSYEQYF.

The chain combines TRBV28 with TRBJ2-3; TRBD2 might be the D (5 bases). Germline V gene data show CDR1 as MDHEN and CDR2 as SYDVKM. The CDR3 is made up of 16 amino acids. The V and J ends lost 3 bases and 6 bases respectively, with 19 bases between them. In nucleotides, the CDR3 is TGTGCCAGCAGTTTGGGCTGGAGCGGCAATAAGGATACGCAGTATTTT. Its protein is CASSLGWSGNKDTQYF.

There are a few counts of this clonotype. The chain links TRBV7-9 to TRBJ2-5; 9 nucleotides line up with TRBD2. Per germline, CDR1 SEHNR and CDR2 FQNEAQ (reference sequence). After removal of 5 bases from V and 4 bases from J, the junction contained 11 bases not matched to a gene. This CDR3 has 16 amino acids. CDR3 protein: CASSIPGTSSRETQYF. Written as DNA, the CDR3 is TGTGCCAGCAGCATTCCCGGGACTAGCTCCCGAGAGACCCAGTACTTC.

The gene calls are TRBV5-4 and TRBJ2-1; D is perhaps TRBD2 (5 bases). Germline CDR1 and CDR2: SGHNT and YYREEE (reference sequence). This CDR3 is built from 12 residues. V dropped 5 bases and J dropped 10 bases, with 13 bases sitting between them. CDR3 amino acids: CASSPKRGEQFF. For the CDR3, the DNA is TGTGCCAGCAGTCCTAAACGGGGAGAGCAGTTCTTC. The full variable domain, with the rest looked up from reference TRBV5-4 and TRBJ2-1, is ETGVTQSPTHLIKTRGQQVTLRCSSQSGHNTVSWYQQALGQGPQFIFQYYREEENGRGNFPPRFSGLQFPNYSSELNVNALELDDSALYLCASSPKRGEQFFGPGTRLTVL.

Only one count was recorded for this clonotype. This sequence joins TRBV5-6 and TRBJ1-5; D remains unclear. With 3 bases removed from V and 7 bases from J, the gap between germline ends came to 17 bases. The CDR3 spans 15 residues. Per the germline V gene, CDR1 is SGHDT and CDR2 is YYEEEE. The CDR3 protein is CASSSPSEPFQPQHF. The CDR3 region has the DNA TGTGCCAGCAGCTCCCCGAGTGAGCCGTTCCAGCCCCAGCATTTT.

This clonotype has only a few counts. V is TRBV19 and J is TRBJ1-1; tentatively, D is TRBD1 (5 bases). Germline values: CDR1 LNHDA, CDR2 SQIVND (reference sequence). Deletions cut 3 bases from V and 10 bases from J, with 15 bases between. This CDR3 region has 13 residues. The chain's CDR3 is CASSIKGREAAFF. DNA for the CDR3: TGTGCCAGTAGTATCAAGGGGCGCGAGGCAGCTTTCTTT. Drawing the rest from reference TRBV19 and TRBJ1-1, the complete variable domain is DGGITQSPKYLFRKEGQNVTLSCEQNLNHDAMYWYRQDPGQGLRLIYYSQIVNDFQKGDIAEGYSVSREKKESFPLTVTSAQKNPTAFYLCASSIKGREAAFFGQGTRLTVV.

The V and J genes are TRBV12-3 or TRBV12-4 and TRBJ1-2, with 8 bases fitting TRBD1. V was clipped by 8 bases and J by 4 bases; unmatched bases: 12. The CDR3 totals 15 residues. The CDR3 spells CASGSLDRDFYGYTF. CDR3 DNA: TGTGCCAGCGGTTCTCTGGACAGGGACTTCTATGGCTACACCTTC.

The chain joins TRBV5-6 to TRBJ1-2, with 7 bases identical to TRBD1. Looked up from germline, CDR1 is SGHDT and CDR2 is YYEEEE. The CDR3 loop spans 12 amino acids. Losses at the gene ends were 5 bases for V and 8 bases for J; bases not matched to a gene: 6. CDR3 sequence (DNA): TGTGCCAGCAGTACAGGAGGGGGCGGCTACACCTTC. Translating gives CASSTGGGGYTF.

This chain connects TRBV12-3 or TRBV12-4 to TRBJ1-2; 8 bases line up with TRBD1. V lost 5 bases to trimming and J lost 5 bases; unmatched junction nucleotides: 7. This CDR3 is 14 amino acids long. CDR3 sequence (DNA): TGTGCCAGCAGTGTCAGCGGACAGGGATATGGCTACACCTTC. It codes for CASSVSGQGYGYTF.